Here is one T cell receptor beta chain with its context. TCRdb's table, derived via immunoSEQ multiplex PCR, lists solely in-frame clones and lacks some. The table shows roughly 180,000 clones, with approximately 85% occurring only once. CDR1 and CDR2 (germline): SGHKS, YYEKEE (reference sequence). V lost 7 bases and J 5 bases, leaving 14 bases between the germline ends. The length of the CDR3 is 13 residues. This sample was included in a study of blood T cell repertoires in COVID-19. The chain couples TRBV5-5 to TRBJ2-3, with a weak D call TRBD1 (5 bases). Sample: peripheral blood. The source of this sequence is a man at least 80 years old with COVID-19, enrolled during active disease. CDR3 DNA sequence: TGTGCCAGCTTTACAGGCCTCCAAGATACGCAGTATTTT. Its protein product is CASFTGLQDTQYF.